This T cell receptor beta chain was sequenced for a study of PD-1 blockade in classical Hodgkin lymphoma (dated by TCRdb to the early 2020s). Study-wide context: A peripheral blood immune signature of response to PD-1 blockade in classical Hodgkin lymphoma was defined using TCR beta sequencing and CyTOF.

The Qiagen DNeasy kit was used to extract genomic DNA both from unsorted PBMCs and from the negatively selected CD4+ and CD8+ fractions. TCR beta CDR3 regions were subjected to amplification by immunoSEQ multiplex PCR with primers that anneal to V and J segments. Amplification bias was minimized using a synthetic immune receptor repertoire, and residual bias was removed computationally after sequencing. The source study handled its data this way. Repertoire diversity was quantified as the Shannon entropy index using custom Python scripts. Unsorted, CD4+ and CD8+ repertoires were analyzed separately, except for combined analyses in which CD4+ and CD8+ sequences were merged in silico. TCRdb limited this immuneACCESS table to in-frame rearrangements with V and J called. A share of clones is missing; checked studies link under half to unresolved V genes, and the rest is unexplained. The DNA was the basis for D and trimming; V, J and clone size are from that table. This sample gives more than 15,000 clones in total; approximately 90% of them show up just once. The ten largest clonotypes hold 0.51% of the sample.

To note about this clone: It has no known antigen specificity. There are no base qualities to consult, and no much larger clone falls within one base.

This specimen's time point label, interpreted: newly diagnosed, previously untreated cHL patient sample. Using a Miltenyi CD4+ T cell isolation kit, CD4+ T cells were purified from thawed PBMCs through magnetic negative selection. PBMCs from patients with newly diagnosed, previously untreated classical Hodgkin lymphoma were sequenced as a comparison group for the relapsed/refractory trial patients. Peripheral blood was collected in 8 mL Vacutainer Cell Preparation Tubes, from which PBMCs were isolated by centrifugation and then cryopreserved. Purified CD4+ and CD8+ fractions were prepared only for cases in which an additional PBMC sample was available. On LS columns in a quadroMACS separator, the magnetically labelled cells were depleted, and the flow-through was collected as the purified fraction. What the study reported, not specific to this receptor: Only a single clinical trial cohort was studied, and what caused the repertoire differences, possibly disease activity or prior therapy, remained undefined. Baseline TCR diversity was reported to be lower in newly diagnosed patients than in healthy donors and to be lower still in relapsed/refractory patients.

Trimming at the junction amounts to 0 bases on V and 4 bases on J, and the germline ends lie 9 bases apart. Spanning cysteine to phenylalanine, the CDR3 consists of 13 amino acids. This entry keeps only the CDR3 DNA: 39 bases, framed from base 1. CDR1 and CDR2, looked up from the germline V gene (reference sequence), are GTSNPN and SVGIG. Recombination connected TRBV30 to TRBJ1-2; a tentative D match to TRBD1 spans 6 bases. The sequence was collected from a human donor with classical Hodgkin lymphoma. Sequencing used CD4+ T cells from blood. The CDR3 region: CAWSVNRVYGYTF. The sequence in DNA is TGTGCCTGGAGTGTAAACAGGGTCTATGGCTACACCTTC.